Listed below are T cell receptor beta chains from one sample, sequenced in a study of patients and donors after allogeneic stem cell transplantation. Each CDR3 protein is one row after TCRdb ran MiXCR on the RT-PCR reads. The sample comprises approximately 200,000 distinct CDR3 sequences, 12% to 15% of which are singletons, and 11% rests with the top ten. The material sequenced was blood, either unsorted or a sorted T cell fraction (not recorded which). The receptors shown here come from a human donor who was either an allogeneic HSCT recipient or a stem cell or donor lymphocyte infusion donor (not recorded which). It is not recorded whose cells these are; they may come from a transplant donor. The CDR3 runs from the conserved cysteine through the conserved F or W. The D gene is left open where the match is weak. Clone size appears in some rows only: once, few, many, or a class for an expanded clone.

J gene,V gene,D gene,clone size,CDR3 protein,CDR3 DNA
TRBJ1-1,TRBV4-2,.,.,CASSQGRGQETEAFF,TGTGCCAGCAGCCAAGGGCGGGGGCAAGAAACTGAAGCTTTCTTT
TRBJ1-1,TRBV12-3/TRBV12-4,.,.,CASSRPDIPGSTEAFF,TGTGCCAGCAGCCGTCCGGACATCCCAGGGAGCACTGAAGCTTTCTTT
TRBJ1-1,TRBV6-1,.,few,CASSDDSPTDTEAFF,TGTGCCAGCAGCGATGACTCACCTACGGATACTGAAGCTTTCTTT
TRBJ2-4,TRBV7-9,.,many,CASSLPAADIQYF,TGTGCCAGCAGCTTACCGGCCGCGGACATTCAGTACTTC
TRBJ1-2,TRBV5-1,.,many,CASSLIGDGGYTF,TGCGCCAGCAGCTTGATTGGGGACGGTGGCTACACCTTC
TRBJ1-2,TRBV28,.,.,CATAFFPYGYTF,TGTGCCACCGCGTTTTTCCCTTATGGCTACACCTTC
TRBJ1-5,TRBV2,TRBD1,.,CASRGGVEGASNQPQHF,TGTGCCAGCAGGGGTGGGGTAGAGGGGGCTAGCAATCAGCCCCAGCATTTT
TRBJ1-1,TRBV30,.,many,CAWSFGRATEAFF,TGTGCCTGGAGTTTCGGCAGGGCCACTGAAGCTTTCTTT
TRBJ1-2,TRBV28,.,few,CASSLVERPGRLANYGYTF,TGTGCCAGCAGCTTAGTGGAGAGGCCCGGCCGCTTAGCTAACTATGGCTACACCTTC
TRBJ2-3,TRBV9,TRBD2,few,CASSAGTSGSTDTQYF,TGTGCCAGCAGCGCCGGGACTAGCGGGAGCACAGATACGCAGTATTTT
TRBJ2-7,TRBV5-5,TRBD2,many,CASSLLHSGSTYEQYF,TGTGCCAGCAGCTTATTACACAGCGGGAGTACCTACGAGCAGTACTTC
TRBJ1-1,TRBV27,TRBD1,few,CASSVTGGVTEAFF,TGTGCCAGCAGTGTGACAGGGGGTGTCACTGAAGCTTTCTTT
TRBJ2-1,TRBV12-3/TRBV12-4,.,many,CASSLGRLAEKYNEQFF,TGTGCCAGCAGTTTGGGTCGTTTGGCGGAGAAATACAATGAGCAGTTCTTC
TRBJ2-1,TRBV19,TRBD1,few,CASRYTGVSSYNEQFF,TGTGCCAGTAGGTATACAGGGGTTAGCTCCTACAATGAGCAGTTCTTC
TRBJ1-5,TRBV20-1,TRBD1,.,CSAGDHTGGRDQPQHF,TGCAGTGCTGGTGACCATACAGGGGGCAGGGATCAGCCCCAGCATTTT
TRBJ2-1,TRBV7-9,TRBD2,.,CASSPYRGGAYNEQFF,TGTGCCAGCAGCCCCTATCGGGGGGGCGCCTACAATGAGCAGTTCTTC
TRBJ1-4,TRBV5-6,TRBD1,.,CASSLVGTGAEKLFF,TGTGCCAGCAGCTTGGTAGGGACAGGGGCTGAAAAACTGTTTTTT
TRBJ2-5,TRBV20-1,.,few,CSARDDSNQETQYF,TGCAGTGCTAGAGATGACTCTAATCAAGAGACCCAGTACTTC
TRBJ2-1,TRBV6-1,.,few,CASSPTRGPLSEQFF,TGTGCCAGCAGCCCAACCAGGGGCCCCCTTAGTGAGCAGTTCTTC
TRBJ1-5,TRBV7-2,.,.,CASSEDGNNQPQHF,TGTGCCAGCAGCGAGGACGGAAACAATCAGCCCCAGCATTTT
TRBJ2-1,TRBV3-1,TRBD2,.,CASSSHGTSLYNEQFF,TGTGCCAGCAGCTCTCACGGGACTAGCCTGTACAATGAGCAGTTCTTC
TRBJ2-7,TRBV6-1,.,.,CASRFRGYEQYF,TGTGCCAGCAGGTTCAGGGGCTACGAGCAGTACTTC
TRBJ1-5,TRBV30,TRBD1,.,CAWSRDRVDQPQHF,TGTGCCTGGAGTCGGGACAGGGTGGATCAGCCCCAGCATTTT
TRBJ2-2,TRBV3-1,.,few,CASSQVGGKGELFF,TGTGCCAGCAGCCAAGTCGGGGGAAAAGGGGAGCTGTTTTTT
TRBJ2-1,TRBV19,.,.,CASSATTYSYNEQFF,TGTGCCAGTAGTGCGACAACCTACTCCTACAATGAGCAGTTCTTC
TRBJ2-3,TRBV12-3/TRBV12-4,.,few,CASSSWGVSTDTQYF,TGTGCCAGCAGTTCCTGGGGAGTGAGCACAGATACGCAGTATTTT
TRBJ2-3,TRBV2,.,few,CASSGGLGTDTQYF,TGTGCCAGCAGTGGAGGGCTAGGCACAGATACGCAGTATTTT